This T cell receptor (beta chain) stems from a study of spatial heterogeneity in lung cancer. Study-level information: There were consistently more beta-chain sequences detected than alpha-chain sequences.

TCRdb reprocessed the 5' RACE reads via MiXCR and lists one record per CDR3 protein. The table shows about 5,000 distinct CDR3 sequences, with roughly 18% occurring only once. This clonotype is classed as medium-sized. The CDR3 extends over 16 amino acids. Trimming removed 7 bases from V and 0 bases from J; junction bases left unmatched: 10. The germline V gene encodes CDR1 SGHAT and CDR2 FQNNGV. Time point of the sample: sample taken at primary tumor resection. Researchers sequenced whole RNA taken from tumor, nontumor lung or frozen PBMC without sorting. This rearrangement joins TRBV11-2 to TRBJ2-3; the match to TRBD2 covers 7 bases. The receptor's source is a male donor with early-stage non-small cell lung cancer. The sample in question was normal lung tissue next to the tumor, obtained at surgery. Here the CDR3 DNA reads TGTGCCAGCACAATTGGTGGGGGGGGAAGCACAGATACGCAGTATTTT. Its translation is CASTIGGGGSTDTQYF.